A selection of T cell receptor beta chains follows, all from one sample in a study of blood T cells in healthy people across ages. TCRdb recomputed calls from the 5' RACE reads with MiXCR, one row per CDR3 protein. The sample records some 750,000 distinct CDR3 sequences, 20% to 25% being singletons. Input material: blood. Source of these receptors: a man between 65 and 79 years old in good health. CDR3s include the opening cysteine and the closing phenylalanine or tryptophan. The D gene is left open where the match is weak. Part of the rows lack a size; the others show once, few, many or a class for expanded clones.

D gene	CDR3 length	V gene	J gene	clone size	CDR3 DNA	CDR3 protein
NA	18	TRBV12-3/TRBV12-4	TRBJ2-1	few	TGTGCCAGCAGTTTAAAGAGGGGTGCGGGGAGCTCCTACAATGAGCAGTTCTTC	CASSLKRGAGSSYNEQFF
TRBD1	13	TRBV15	TRBJ1-2	NA	TGTGCCACCAGCACAGGACAGGACCTTGGCTACACCTTC	CATSTGQDLGYTF
NA	15	TRBV6-5	TRBJ1-2	few	TGTGCCAGCAGTACCTCCACAGCAGCTCCCTATGGCTACACCTTC	CASSTSTAAPYGYTF
NA	14	TRBV28	TRBJ2-3	NA	TGTGCAGGGGCTCTAGCGTCGAGCACAGATACGCAGTATTTT	CAGALASSTDTQYF
TRBD1	14	TRBV28	TRBJ2-7	NA	TGTGCCAGCAGTCTACAGACAGGGAACCACGAGCAGTACTTC	CASSLQTGNHEQYF
TRBD1	14	TRBV19	TRBJ1-6	many	TGTGCCAGTAGTATACAGGGGGCCAATTCACCCCTCCACTTT	CASSIQGANSPLHF
NA	14	TRBV23-1	TRBJ1-2	few	TGCGCCAGCAGTCCCCAAGTGGTGACCTATGGCTACACCTTC	CASSPQVVTYGYTF
TRBD2	17	TRBV20-1	TRBJ2-1	many	TGCAGTGCCGCCGCGGGACTAGCGGGGGGCCATGGCAATGAGCAGTTCTTC	CSAAAGLAGGHGNEQFF
NA	20	TRBV11-2	TRBJ2-6	few	TGTGCCAGCAGCTTACGGCCGGGAATAGCGTCAGTCTCTGGGGCCAACGTCCTGACTTTC	CASSLRPGIASVSGANVLTF
NA	11	TRBV12-3/TRBV12-4	TRBJ1-2	NA	TGTGCCAGTCTAGGGTACTATGGCTACACCTTC	CASLGYYGYTF
TRBD1	15	TRBV9	TRBJ2-3	NA	TGTGCCAGCAGCGTAGCGGGGACAGGGTATGATACGCAGTATTTT	CASSVAGTGYDTQYF
TRBD1	14	TRBV12-3/TRBV12-4	TRBJ1-1	NA	TGTGCCAGCAGTCCCCCCGGGACAGGGTCTGAAGCTTTCTTT	CASSPPGTGSEAFF